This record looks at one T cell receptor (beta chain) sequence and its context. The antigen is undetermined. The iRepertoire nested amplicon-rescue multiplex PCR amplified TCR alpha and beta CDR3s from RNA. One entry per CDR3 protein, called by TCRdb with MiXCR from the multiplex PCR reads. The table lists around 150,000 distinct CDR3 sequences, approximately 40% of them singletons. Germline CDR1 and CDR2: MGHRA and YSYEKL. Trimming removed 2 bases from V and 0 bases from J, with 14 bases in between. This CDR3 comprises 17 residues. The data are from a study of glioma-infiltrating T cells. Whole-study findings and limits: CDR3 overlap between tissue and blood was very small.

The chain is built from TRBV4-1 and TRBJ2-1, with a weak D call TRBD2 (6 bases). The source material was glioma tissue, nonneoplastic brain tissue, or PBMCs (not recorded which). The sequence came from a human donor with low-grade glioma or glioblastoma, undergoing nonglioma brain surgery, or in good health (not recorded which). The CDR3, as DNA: TGCGCCAGCAGCCAACGTCCCTCCGGGAGCTCCTACAATGAGCAGTTCTTC. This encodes CASSQRPSGSSYNEQFF.